This T cell receptor beta chain was observed in a study of blood T cells in healthy people across ages. Primed by a sample-barcoded 5' primer and a J-beta primer mix, a second PCR proceeded for about 6 to 12 cycles. TCRdb used MiXCR to reprocess the 5' RACE reads, holding one entry per CDR3 protein. The top ten hold 10% of the sample, which has 800,000 to 950,000 distinct CDR3 sequences, around 29% seen once. V gave up 9 bases and J gave up 5 bases; unmatched junction bases: 5. The CDR3 runs 12 residues. This clonotype was found many times. The same sample was also studied in work on T cells of mothers and their children.

This TCR was recovered from a woman between 40 and 55 years old in good health. V and J are TRBV12-3 or TRBV12-4 and TRBJ2-5; TRBD1 aligns across 8 bases. Source material: blood. CDR3 amino acids: CASGQGGETQYF. The DNA for the CDR3 is TGTGCCAGTGGACAGGGCGGCGAGACCCAGTACTTC.